The present T cell receptor (beta chain) was sequenced within a study of T cells in Graves' hyperthyroidism and ophthalmopathy. Overall study context: The initial diagnosis was the point when peripheral blood was collected, ahead of any treatment.

In its sample, this clonotype was seen many times. Hyperthyroidism had been newly diagnosed in patients aged 18 to 65, and its duration was under 2 months. An approximately 10 ml volume of fresh peripheral blood provided the PBMCs. V shed 3 bases and J shed 7 bases, with 10 bases lying between them. The germline V gene has CDR1 MNHNS and CDR2 SASEGT. This CDR3 region has 13 residues. Amplification of TCR beta CDR3 regions used RNA as the template. HTBI primers were the set used in a first-round RT-PCR of the TCR CDR3. A single record per CDR3 protein comes from TCRdb applying MiXCR to the multiplex PCR reads. Seen here are under 400,000 distinct CDR3 sequences, roughly 17% observed once, and the top ten hold around a third.

This clonotype was obtained from a man aged 25 to 40 with Graves' hyperthyroidism. Sequencing input: blood. V and J are TRBV6-1 and TRBJ1-5, with D unclear. The CDR3 here is CASSENVRQPQHF. The CDR3 bases are TGTGCCAGCAGTGAGAACGTTCGCCAGCCCCAGCATTTT.